These 16 T cell receptor beta chains share one sample of origin, sequenced in a study of cytomegalovirus exposure and HLA in healthy donors (dated by TCRdb to 2017 to 2019). The method behind the library was the immunoSEQ multiplex PCR assay. The source is immuneACCESS, and TCRdb retained only in-frame sequences with V and J called. Part of the clones is not carried over; for the studies checked, unresolved V genes explain less than half of this, and the remainder is unexplained. A total of 90,000 to 150,000 clones appear in this sample, around nine tenths of them only once. 6% to 7% of the sample rests with the top ten. Material for sequencing was PBMCs. The origin of the receptors is a young woman in good health and CMV-seropositive.

The CDR3 bases are TGTGCCAGCTCATTGGGGACTCCCACAGATACGCAGTATTTT. It yields the protein CASSLGTPTDTQYF. This chain connects TRBV27 to TRBJ2-3, with D maybe TRBD2 (6 bases). Trimming shortened V by 8 bases and J by 2 bases, and 14 bases separated the two germline ends. CDR3 length: 14 amino acids. Germline assignment: CDR1 MNHEY and CDR2 SMNVEV (reference sequence).

This chain links TRBV2 with TRBJ1-5, with TRBD1 matching over 8 bases. The CDR3 covers 15 residues. The junction had 3 bases not matched to a gene; V was cut back by 5 bases and J by 0 bases. In germline, CDR1 is SNHLY, CDR2 FYNNEI. This CDR3 is CASSTGGISNQPQHF. The CDR3 DNA reads as TGTGCCAGCAGTACAGGGGGGATTAGCAATCAGCCCCAGCATTTT.

The chain carries TRBV6-5 and TRBJ1-4, with a tentative D call TRBD1 (5 bases). The V end was cut by 6 bases, the J end by 8 bases, with 13 bases between. The CDR3 loop spans 13 amino acids. CDR1 MNHEY and CDR2 SVGAGI come from the germline V gene. CDR3 sequence: CASSPTVEEKLFF. CDR3 in DNA: TGTGCCAGCAGCCCGACAGTGGAGGAAAAACTGTTTTTT.

This chain uses TRBV20-1 with TRBJ1-2, with D hard to call. V was cut by 0 bases and J by 7 bases, with 6 bases left in between. Per the germline V gene, CDR1 is DFQATT and CDR2 is SNEGSKA (reference sequence). The CDR3 sequence is 11 residues long. The CDR3 is CSARDSSGYTF. The CDR3 DNA is TGCAGTGCTAGAGACTCTAGTGGCTACACCTTC.

This chain links TRBV5-4 with TRBJ2-7, with D possibly being TRBD1 (6 bases). This CDR3 is 14 amino acids long. Germline V gene data show CDR1 as SGHNT and CDR2 as YYREEE (reference sequence). Trimming removed 4 bases at V and 1 base at J, with 12 bases between. DNA for the CDR3: TGTGCCAGCAGCGGAAAGACAGGTTCCTACGAGCAGTACTTC. Its protein is CASSGKTGSYEQYF.

This clone has just a few counts. The V and J genes are TRBV7-3 and TRBJ1-1, with TRBD1 matching 8 bases. Germline CDR1 is SGHTA and CDR2 is FQGTGA. This CDR3 comprises 14 residues. With 5 bases clipped from V and 3 bases from J, the junction kept 5 bases outside the gene matches. CDR3 residues: CASSTGQGHTEAFF. Written as DNA, the CDR3 is TGTGCCAGCAGCACTGGACAGGGTCACACTGAAGCTTTCTTT.

The chain carries TRBV2 and TRBJ2-4, with D perhaps matching TRBD2 (5 bases). This CDR3 has 14 amino acids. With 3 bases removed from V and 7 bases from J, the gap between germline ends came to 13 bases. Germline lookup yields CDR1 SNHLY and CDR2 FYNNEI. CDR3 sequence (DNA): TGTGCCAGCAGTGATGTCCCGGGGTTGAACATTCAGTACTTC. It specifies CASSDVPGLNIQYF. Full variable domain (remainder filled in from reference TRBV2 and TRBJ2-4): EPEVTQTPSHQVTQMGQEVILRCVPISNHLYFYWYRQILGQKVEFLVSFYNNEISEKSEIFDDQFSVERPDGSNFTLKIRSTKLEDSAMYFCASSDVPGLNIQYFGAGTRLSVL.

V is TRBV6-5 and J is TRBJ2-3; 11 nucleotides line up with TRBD1. The J segment lost 1 base and the V segment lost 6 bases, leaving 3 bases of the junction unmatched. This CDR3 has 15 residues. Germline V gene data show CDR1 as MNHEY and CDR2 as SVGAGI. The CDR3 loop is CASRDRGLGTDTQYF. The CDR3 DNA is TGTGCCAGCAGGGACAGGGGGCTTGGCACAGATACGCAGTATTTT.

The chain has TRBV15 and TRBJ1-5; D unresolved. Germline V gives CDR1 LNHNV, CDR2 YYDKDF (reference sequence). The CDR3 loop spans 16 amino acids. V was shortened by 0 bases and J by 0 bases, with 9 bases between the two germline ends. CDR3 loop: CATSRDLSNSNQPQHF. The CDR3 region has the DNA TGTGCCACCAGCAGAGATCTCAGTAATAGCAATCAGCCCCAGCATTTT. Together with reference TRBV15 and TRBJ1-5, the CDR3 gives the full variable domain: DAMVIQNPRYQVTQFGKPVTLSCSQTLNHNVMYWYQQKSSQAPKLLFHYYDKDFNNEADTPDNFQSRRPNTSFCFLDIRSPGLGDTAMYLCATSRDLSNSNQPQHFGDGTRLSIL.

As DNA, the CDR3 is TGTGCCAGCAGCCGCACAGCTAACTATGGCTACACCTTC. This translates into CASSRTANYGYTF. The rearrangement links TRBV7-3 to TRBJ1-2; D not certain. Germline CDR1 reads SGHTA; CDR2 reads FQGTGA. This CDR3 is built from 13 residues. With 5 bases removed from V and 0 bases from J, the gap between germline ends came to 7 bases.

The chain uses TRBV5-1 and TRBJ2-3; 10 nucleotides agree with TRBD2. The germline V gene encodes CDR1 SGHRS and CDR2 YFSETQ. The V gene end was trimmed by 0 bases and the J gene end by 1 base; junction bases not matched to a gene: 2. This CDR3 is 16 amino acids long. The CDR3 region has the DNA TGCGCCAGCAGCTTGGCTAGCGGGAGTGGCACAGATACGCAGTATTTT. Amino acids: CASSLASGSGTDTQYF.

The J gene is TRBJ1-1, the V gene TRBV6-6, with no clear D. From germline, CDR1 is MNHNY and CDR2 SVGAGI (reference sequence). The CDR3 contains 13 residues. The V end was cut by 6 bases, the J end by 0 bases, with 8 bases between. CDR3 protein: CASSLAMNTEAFF. In nucleotides, the CDR3 is TGTGCCAGCAGCCTGGCCATGAACACTGAAGCTTTCTTT.

This clone has only a few counts. This chain uses TRBV7-2 with TRBJ2-1; TRBD2 might be the D (5 bases). Trimming removed 5 bases from V and 3 bases from J, with 14 bases in between. Germline assignment: CDR1 SGHTA and CDR2 FQGNSA. This CDR3 region has 15 residues. The CDR3 reads CASSPRSGLYNEQFF. As DNA, the CDR3 is TGTGCCAGCAGCCCCCGATCTGGACTCTACAATGAGCAGTTCTTC. Full variable domain (missing parts from reference TRBV7-2 and TRBJ2-1): GAGVSQSPSNKVTEKGKDVELRCDPISGHTALYWYRQSLGQGLEFLIYFQGNSAPDKSGLPSDRFSAERTGGSVSTLTIQRTQQEDSAVYLCASSPRSGLYNEQFFGPGTRLTVL.

This clone was found a few times. V and J are TRBV11-2 and TRBJ2-7; D gene uncertain. Trimming took 5 bases from V and 6 from J, leaving 11 bases between them. The CDR3 consists of 12 residues. CDR1 is SGHAT, CDR2 FQNNGV, per germline. CDR3 coding DNA: TGTGCCAGCAGCAGCACGGGTCTCGAGCAGTACTTC. Translating gives CASSSTGLEQYF.

The chain combines TRBV7-6 with TRBJ2-7; TRBD1 matches at 7 bases. Germline V CDR1 and CDR2: SGHVS, FNYEAQ. Losses at the gene ends were 3 bases for V and 5 bases for J; bases not matched to a gene: 13. The CDR3 spans 16 residues. The DNA of the CDR3 is TGTGCCAGCAGCTTGGAAAGACAGGGTGGTTTCCACGAGCAGTACTTC. The encoded protein is CASSLERQGGFHEQYF.

The gene calls are TRBV2 and TRBJ1-2, with D possibly matching TRBD1 (5 bases). Germline assignment: CDR1 SNHLY and CDR2 FYNNEI. V was trimmed by 3 bases and J by 4 bases, leaving 9 bases between them. The CDR3 loop spans 13 amino acids. CDR3 protein: CASSDFQGYGYTF. The CDR3 coding sequence is TGTGCCAGCAGTGACTTTCAGGGCTATGGCTACACCTTC.